One and the same sample provided the 32 T cell receptor beta chains below, sequenced in a study of T cells in Graves' hyperthyroidism and ophthalmopathy. What was amplified from RNA transcripts were TCR beta CDR3 regions. A set of HTBI primers served as the primers for a first-round RT-PCR of the TCR CDR3. TCRdb recomputed calls from the multiplex PCR reads with MiXCR, one row per CDR3 protein. The data contain fewer than 400,000 distinct CDR3 sequences, about 15% of them singletons. Source material: blood. These receptors originate from a woman between 18 and 30 years old with Graves' hyperthyroidism that later progressed to Graves' ophthalmopathy.

This clonotype has ten or more counts. The chain joins TRBV28 to TRBJ2-7; D is unresolved. The CDR3 runs to 14 residues. The V gene's germline CDR1 is MDHEN and CDR2 SYDVKM. V lost 7 bases, J lost 1 base, and 14 bases lay in between. The CDR3: CASTPGQLSYEQYF. The DNA for the CDR3 is TGTGCCAGCACCCCTGGGCAGCTATCCTACGAGCAGTACTTC.

This clonotype appeared many times. The genes are TRBV28 and TRBJ1-3; D is possibly TRBD1 (6 bases). Germline CDR1 is MDHEN and CDR2 is SYDVKM. The CDR3 runs to 14 residues. V lost 6 bases, J lost 2 bases, and 11 bases lay in between. The CDR3 spells CASRKQGAGNTIYF. The CDR3 region has the DNA TGTGCCAGCAGAAAACAGGGAGCTGGAAACACCATATATTTT.

The rearrangement links TRBV6-5 to TRBJ2-5, with D perhaps given as TRBD1 or TRBD2 (5 bases each). This CDR3 contains 15 residues. Trimming removed 1 base at V and 4 bases at J, with 13 bases between. CDR1 is MNHEY and CDR2 is SVGAGI in the germline V gene. DNA of the CDR3: TGTGCCAGCAGTTACTATGGGGGAGTGGCAGAGACCCAGTACTTC. Translating gives CASSYYGGVAETQYF.

This chain joins TRBV11-2 and TRBJ1-1; no firm D call. CDR1 is SGHAT and CDR2 is FQNNGV in the germline V gene. This CDR3 is 16 amino acids long. Trimming took off 0 bases at V and 0 bases at J, with 11 bases between the two ends. The CDR3 DNA reads TGTGCCAGCAGCTTAGATCCTAGAACTATGAACACTGAAGCTTTCTTT. Translated, it gives CASSLDPRTMNTEAFF.

Ten or more counts support this clonotype. The V and J genes are TRBV11-3 and TRBJ2-3; D unresolved. Trimming left V 5 bases short and J 1 base short, with 16 bases between. Germline values: CDR1 SGHNT, CDR2 YENEEA. CDR3 size: 16 residues. The CDR3 region has the DNA TGTGCCAGCAGCCCGAATAAGGAGATACGCACAGATACGCAGTATTTT. Translating gives CASSPNKEIRTDTQYF.

This clonotype has at least ten counts. V usage is TRBV3-1 and J usage is TRBJ2-1; TRBD2 aligns across 10 bases. CDR1 and CDR2 (germline): LGHDT, YNNKEL (reference sequence). The CDR3 is 15 residues long. V dropped 5 bases and J dropped 4; count of bases not matched to a gene: 5. This chain's CDR3 is CASSFTSGTYNEQFF. The CDR3 region has the DNA TGTGCCAGCAGCTTTACTAGCGGGACATACAATGAGCAGTTCTTC.

This clonotype was counted between two and nine times. This chain joins TRBV19 and TRBJ2-7; TRBD2 matches at 16 bases. The J segment lost 6 bases and the V segment lost 4 bases, leaving 9 bases of the junction unmatched. Germline V CDR1 and CDR2: LNHDA, SQIVND (reference sequence). This CDR3 spans 17 amino acids. The DNA of the CDR3 is TGTGCCAGTAGTAAGACCGGGACTAGCGGGAGGGCCGGCGAGCAGTACTTC. Translation: CASSKTGTSGRAGEQYF.

As regards this clonotype: Being one base from a much bigger clone, this may be a read error. CDR3 sequence: CASSYRAGLQTQYF. The CDR3 DNA reads as TGTGCCAGCAGTTACCGGGCAGGGTTGCAGACCCAGTACTTC. The chain is built from TRBV6-5 and TRBJ2-5; a weak D match, TRBD1 (5 bases). Looked up from germline, CDR1 is MNHEY and CDR2 is SVGAGI. This CDR3 region has 14 residues. Trimming took off 2 bases at V and 6 bases at J, with 13 bases between the two ends.

There are many counts of this clonotype. V is TRBV2 and J is TRBJ2-7, with 7 positions matching TRBD2. Germline V CDR1 and CDR2: SNHLY, FYNNEI. The CDR3 totals 14 residues. The trim removed 8 bases at V and 2 bases at J, leaving 9 bases unmatched. This CDR3 reads CASGSRGSAYEQYF. The CDR3 region has the DNA TGTGCCAGCGGGTCCCGCGGGAGCGCCTACGAGCAGTACTTC.

This clonotype was picked up a small number of times. The gene calls are TRBV6-2 or TRBV6-3 and TRBJ2-6; 8 bases are shared with TRBD1. The germline V gene encodes CDR1 MNHEY and CDR2 SVGEGT. V was clipped by 6 bases and J by 0 bases; unmatched bases: 10. The CDR3 has 18 residues. The CDR3 loop is CASRPGTGKFSGANVLTF. Written as DNA, the CDR3 is TGTGCCAGCAGACCCGGGACAGGAAAATTCTCTGGGGCCAACGTCCTGACTTTC.

This clonotype was seen a few times. The chain is built from TRBV6-1 and TRBJ1-2; D remains ambiguous. CDR1 is MNHNS, CDR2 SASEGT, per germline. The CDR3 spans 16 residues. Trimming left V 5 bases short and J 2 bases short, with 18 bases between. The CDR3 region is CASSKPQHTLNYGYTF. In nucleotides, the CDR3 is TGTGCCAGCAGTAAGCCCCAGCACACATTAAACTATGGCTACACCTTC.

In this sample, this clonotype turned up many times. V is TRBV13 and J is TRBJ1-4; D not resolved. This CDR3 has 15 residues. Trimming pared 0 bases from V and 7 bases from J, leaving 12 bases between. Germline CDR1 reads PRHDT; CDR2 reads FYEKMQ (reference sequence). The chain's CDR3 is CASSLGATKAEKLFF. In DNA, the CDR3 is TGTGCCAGCAGCTTAGGTGCGACAAAGGCTGAAAAACTGTTTTTT. Full variable domain (missing parts from reference TRBV13 and TRBJ1-4): AAGVIQSPRHLIKEKRETATLKCYPIPRHDTVYWYQQGPGQDPQFLISFYEKMQSDKGSIPDRFSAQQFSDYHSELNMSSLELGDSALYFCASSLGATKAEKLFFGSGTQLSVL.

Ten or more counts support this clonotype. The V call is TRBV6-1, the J call TRBJ2-3; 7 nucleotides match TRBD2. Germline V CDR1 and CDR2: MNHNS, SASEGT. J gave up 1 base and V 6 bases, and 7 bases lay outside the gene matches. The CDR3 length is 15 residues. The CDR3 DNA sequence: TGTGCCAGCAGAGGATCAGCGGGACGCACAGATACGCAGTATTTT. Its protein is CASRGSAGRTDTQYF.

This clonotype was seen ten or more times. V gene TRBV20-1 combines with J gene TRBJ2-5; weak D call: TRBD2 (6 bases). CDR1 and CDR2 from the germline V gene are DFQATT and SNEGSKA (reference sequence). Trimming removed 0 bases from V and 4 bases from J, with 18 bases in between. This CDR3 spans 16 amino acids. The CDR3 DNA reads as TGCAGTGCTAGAGATTGGCCCCTAGCGTCTGGAGAGACCCAGTACTTC. It is translated as CSARDWPLASGETQYF.

This clonotype was picked up a small number of times. Here the CDR3 DNA reads TGTGCCAGCAGGGTTCCTCCTAACTATGGCTACACCTTC. As protein: CASRVPPNYGYTF. The V gene is TRBV2, the J gene TRBJ1-2, with D unclear. Trimming took off 6 bases at V and 0 bases at J, with 8 bases between the two ends. This CDR3 comprises 13 residues. The germline V gene encodes CDR1 SNHLY and CDR2 FYNNEI.

This clonotype was seen many times. The chain combines TRBV18 with TRBJ1-1; tentatively, D is TRBD1 (6 bases). Deletions cut 4 bases from V and 5 bases from J, with 26 bases between. The CDR3 is 18 residues long. CDR1 and CDR2 from the germline V gene are KGHSH and LQKENI. The CDR3 DNA reads TGTGCCAGCTCACTCTACAGGGTTCGGGATCCTCACACAACTGAAGCTTTCTTT. As protein: CASSLYRVRDPHTTEAFF.

This clonotype was seen more than once but under ten times. The chain uses TRBV29-1 and TRBJ2-7; no definite D call. There are 12 residues in the CDR3. Germline V gene data show CDR1 as SQVTM and CDR2 as ANQGSEA. V was pared by 1 base and J by 3 bases, with 7 bases between. CDR3: CSVEVADYEQYF. CDR3 sequence (DNA): TGCAGCGTTGAAGTCGCAGACTACGAGCAGTACTTC.

At least ten counts were recorded for this clonotype. The CDR3: CASSLGAGNRYEQYF. CDR3 DNA sequence: TGTGCCAGCAGTTTAGGGGCGGGGAACCGATACGAGCAGTACTTC. The chain is built from TRBV28 and TRBJ2-7; D possibly corresponds to TRBD2 (6 bases). CDR1 is MDHEN and CDR2 is SYDVKM in the germline V gene. CDR3 length: 15 residues. V lost 2 bases and J 4 bases, leaving 15 bases between the germline ends.

The chain couples TRBV5-1 to TRBJ2-1; 11 bases agree with TRBD2. This CDR3 is 18 amino acids long. V was clipped by 1 base and J by 0 bases; unmatched bases: 6. Germline lookup yields CDR1 SGHRS and CDR2 YFSETQ. CDR3 nucleotides: TGCGCCAGCAGCTTGCTGGGACTAGCGGAAAGCTCCTACAATGAGCAGTTCTTC. Its translation is CASSLLGLAESSYNEQFF.

This clonotype was counted many times. The chain carries TRBV5-5 and TRBJ2-7; tentatively, D is TRBD2 (6 bases). Germline V gene sequence: CDR1 SGHKS, CDR2 YYEKEE (reference sequence). The V end was cut by 1 base, the J end by 6 bases, with 14 bases between. This CDR3 contains 14 residues. For the CDR3, the DNA is TGTGCCAGCAGCTTGACTAGCTATCACGTCGAGCAGTACTTC. Amino acids: CASSLTSYHVEQYF.

This clonotype was found many times. The chain links TRBV2 to TRBJ2-7, with 9 bases aligning to TRBD1. Looked up from germline, CDR1 is SNHLY and CDR2 is FYNNEI. V lost 7 bases to trimming and J lost 9 bases; unmatched junction nucleotides: 10. This CDR3 is 13 amino acids long. CDR3 residues: CASNLGQGNGQYF. CDR3 coding DNA: TGTGCCAGCAATTTAGGACAGGGGAATGGGCAGTACTTC.

This clonotype has ten or more counts. The chain links TRBV24-1 to TRBJ2-1, with D perhaps TRBD2 (6 bases). The CDR3 runs to 18 residues. V lost 2 bases, J lost 1 base, and 17 bases lay in between. CDR1 and CDR2 from the germline V gene are KGHDR and SFDVKD. The CDR3 bases are TGTGCCACCAGTGATTATCCCCGCTTCGGGAGTTCCTACAATGAGCAGTTCTTC. This sequence encodes CATSDYPRFGSSYNEQFF.

This clonotype has only a few counts. The chain uses TRBV13 and TRBJ2-7; TRBD2 aligns across 8 bases. Germline CDR1 is PRHDT and CDR2 is FYEKMQ (reference sequence). This CDR3 has 16 residues. Losses at the gene ends were 1 base for V and 7 bases for J; bases not matched to a gene: 12. CDR3 bases: TGTGCCAGCAGCTTAGTGGGAGCGGGAGAGTTTGGAGAGCAGTACTTC. Residues: CASSLVGAGEFGEQYF.

There are many counts of this clonotype. This chain joins TRBV3-1 and TRBJ2-7, with no clear D. Germline V CDR1 and CDR2: LGHDT, YNNKEL (reference sequence). The CDR3 sequence is 11 residues long. V lost 3 bases and J 6 bases, leaving 6 bases between the germline ends. Here the CDR3 DNA reads TGTGCCAGCAGCCATTTGTCCGAGCAGTACTTC. Amino acids: CASSHLSEQYF.

The sample holds one count of this clonotype. The chain couples TRBV24-1 to TRBJ2-1; TRBD1 matches at 8 bases. The CDR3 spans 16 residues. The V gene's germline CDR1 is KGHDR and CDR2 SFDVKD. The V gene end was trimmed by 0 bases and the J gene end by 7 bases; junction bases not matched to a gene: 7. DNA of the CDR3: TGTGCCACCAGTGATTTGGGACAGGGTGGTTTGAATGAGCAGTTCTTC. Amino acids: CATSDLGQGGLNEQFF.

This clonotype appeared a few times. The chain couples TRBV9 to TRBJ2-7; TRBD2 is a possible D gene (6 bases). CDR1 is SGDLS, CDR2 YYNGEE, per germline. This CDR3 has 14 amino acids. V was pared by 0 bases and J by 6 bases, with 13 bases between. CDR3 region: CASSVVGTSSEQYF. In DNA form, the CDR3 reads TGTGCCAGCAGCGTAGTGGGAACTAGCTCCGAGCAGTACTTC. The entire variable domain, with the rest obtained from reference TRBV9 and TRBJ2-7, is as follows: DSGVTQTPKHLITATGQRVTLRCSPRSGDLSVYWYQQSLDQGLQFLIQYYNGEERAKGNILERFSAQQFPDLHSELNLSSLELGDSALYFCASSVVGTSSEQYFGPGTRLTVT.

The chain carries TRBV4-1 and TRBJ2-3; tentative D call: TRBD2 (6 bases). The CDR3 totals 16 residues. Germline V gives CDR1 MGHRA, CDR2 YSYEKL. V shed 1 base and J shed 2 bases, with 13 bases lying between them. The CDR3 coding sequence is TGCGCCAGCAGCCAAGTCGGCGGGAAGGACACAGATACGCAGTATTTT. Amino acid sequence: CASSQVGGKDTDTQYF.

The table lists this clonotype with a few counts. This chain uses TRBV24-1 with TRBJ2-7, with no clear D. V gave up 5 bases and J gave up 3 bases, with 10 bases separating them. The CDR3 runs 13 residues. CDR1 is KGHDR and CDR2 is SFDVKD in the germline V gene. The CDR3: CATSADGLYEQYF. CDR3 nucleotides: TGTGCCACCAGTGCTGACGGTCTCTACGAGCAGTACTTC.

The chain combines TRBV11-2 with TRBJ2-7; 8 bases are shared with TRBD2. This CDR3 spans 15 amino acids. In germline, CDR1 is SGHAT, CDR2 FQNNGV. The V segment lost 0 bases and the J segment 7 bases; nucleotides outside the gene matches: 8. The CDR3 coding sequence is TGTGCCAGCAGCTTAGAAGCCGGCGGGAGGAGTGAGCAGTACTTC. Its translation is CASSLEAGGRSEQYF.

This clonotype occurred a few times. The rearrangement links TRBV6-1 to TRBJ2-1; D is uncertain. The CDR3 length is 14 residues. The ends were cut back, 4 bases at V and 9 bases at J, with 16 bases in the middle. Germline V gene data show CDR1 as MNHNS and CDR2 as SASEGT. CDR3 amino acids: CASSAPGLWGEQFF. DNA for the CDR3: TGTGCCAGCAGTGCACCGGGCCTCTGGGGTGAGCAGTTCTTC.

This sequence joins TRBV10-3 and TRBJ2-5, with 10 bases fitting TRBD1. J was trimmed by 5 bases and V by 6 bases; bases with no gene match: 9. The germline V gene has CDR1 ENHRY and CDR2 SYGVKD. The CDR3 consists of 15 residues. Written as DNA, the CDR3 is TGTGCCATCAGGGGGATTGGGACAGGGGATGAGACCCAGTACTTC. Residues: CAIRGIGTGDETQYF.

This clonotype appeared many times. The CDR3 reads CASSLISGRFNNEQFF. The CDR3 bases are TGTGCCAGCAGCCTAATAAGCGGGAGGTTCAACAATGAGCAGTTCTTC. The J gene is TRBJ2-1, the V gene TRBV3-1; 9 bases line up with TRBD2. Germline V gene lookup returns CDR1 LGHDT and CDR2 YNNKEL (reference sequence). Germline trimming cut 4 bases from V and 5 bases from J; bases unmatched to any gene: 9. The CDR3 runs to 16 residues.